These T cell receptor beta chains were read from a single sample in a study of cytomegalovirus exposure and HLA in healthy donors. Here immunoSEQ multiplex PCR was the method, and the copy in TCRdb shows in-frame clones only, minus some. The sample lists some 170,000 clones, 80% to 90% occurring once. Sequences were obtained from PBMCs. These receptors were taken from a woman aged 25-40 years in good health and CMV-seropositive. The CDR3 runs from the conserved cysteine through the conserved F or W. Each record gives: J gene, D gene, V gene, CDR3 length, clone size, CDR3 DNA, CDR3 protein. A D gene is named only where the DNA matches it firmly. For some rows the clone size is stated as once, few or many, or as a class when expanded; others skip it.

TRBJ1-6 . TRBV28 19 . TGTGCCAGCAGTTTGGTGGGGGGGGACGGGAGATATCGTAATTCACCCCTCCACTTT CASSLVGGDGRYRNSPLHF
TRBJ2-7 . TRBV7-2 13 few TGTGCCAGCAGCTTAGCTTCTTTGGCCATTTTGTACTTC CASSLASLAILYF
TRBJ1-2 . TRBV7-9 16 . TGTGCCAGCAGCCCCTGGGAGGGGATGGAATTACATGGCTACACCTTC CASSPWEGMELHGYTF
TRBJ2-2 TRBD1 TRBV5-4 15 . TGTGCCAGCAGTTGGGACAGAGGGAACACCGGGGAGCTGTTTTTT CASSWDRGNTGELFF
TRBJ2-2 TRBD1 TRBV19 14 few TGTGCCAGTAGTATTCAGGGGGCTACCGGGGAGCTGTTTTTT CASSIQGATGELFF
TRBJ1-5 TRBD1 TRBV7-2 15 . TGTGCCAGCAGCCGACAGGGGGCCCTTTCGCAGCCCCAGCATTTT CASSRQGALSQPQHF
TRBJ2-3 . TRBV5-4 14 once TGTGCCAGCAGCCCGGACACTAACACAGATACGCAGTATTTT CASSPDTNTDTQYF
TRBJ1-5 . TRBV12-5 12 . TGTGCTAGTTCGGAGATAAATCAGCCCCAGCATTTT CASSEINQPQHF
TRBJ2-5 TRBD2 TRBV5-1 18 few TGCGCCAGCAGCTTGGCCGGGACTAGCGGGGGGGCCGGGGAGACCCAGTACTTC CASSLAGTSGGAGETQYF
TRBJ1-1 . TRBV4-2 15 . TGTGCCAGCAGCCAAGACAACAGAATGAACACTGAAGCTTTCTTT CASSQDNRMNTEAFF
TRBJ1-3 . TRBV7-2 13 . TGTGCCAGCAGCTTCGTGGCGGATGACACCATATATTTT CASSFVADDTIYF
TRBJ2-1 TRBD2 TRBV5-6 18 . TGTGCCAGCAGCTATCGACAGGGGCAGCGGGGGGGAACTAATGAGCAGTTCTTC CASSYRQGQRGGTNEQFF
TRBJ1-3 . TRBV2 14 . TGTGCCGGCTCGGGACACCACTCTGGAAACACCATATATTTT CAGSGHHSGNTIYF
TRBJ1-5 TRBD1 TRBV18 15 . TGTGCCAGCTCACCCCCCGACAGGGAATATCAGCCCCAGCATTTT CASSPPDREYQPQHF
TRBJ2-3 . TRBV27 9 . TGTGCCCCGACAGATACGCAGTATTTT CAPTDTQYF
TRBJ1-1 . TRBV5-4 17 . TGTGCCAGCACCCGGTGGGGGGGGTTAACGAAGGACACTGAAGCTTTCTTT CASTRWGGLTKDTEAFF
TRBJ1-4 . TRBV4-1 14 . TGCGCCAGCAGTCGAGATGTTGGTAATGAAAAACTGTTTTTT CASSRDVGNEKLFF
TRBJ1-2 TRBD1 TRBV7-9 16 . TGTGCCAGCAGCTTAGCGGGACAGGGGGCGAACTATGGCTACACCTTC CASSLAGQGANYGYTF
TRBJ2-6 TRBD1 TRBV9 18 . TGTGCCAGCACCAAGTCGACAGGGGGGAGAGTTGGGGCCAACGTCCTGACTTTC CASTKSTGGRVGANVLTF
TRBJ2-7 . TRBV4-1 15 . TGCGCCAGCAGATCTTCTCCGGGATACTTATACGAGCAGTACTTC CASRSSPGYLYEQYF
TRBJ1-2 TRBD1 TRBV7-3 13 . TGTGCCAGCAGCCAGGGGACAGGAAATGGCTACACCTTC CASSQGTGNGYTF
TRBJ2-5 . TRBV5-4 14 . TGTGCCAGCAGCTTGGTTGACCGGGAAGAGACCCAGTACTTC CASSLVDREETQYF
TRBJ2-3 TRBD2 TRBV7-9 18 . TGTTCCAGCAGCTCACTAGCGGGGGGGCTTAATGATACAGATACGCAGTATTTT CSSSSLAGGLNDTDTQYF
TRBJ2-2 TRBD1 TRBV5-4 16 . TGTGCCAGCAGGCTAAGAGGACAGGGGGCCACCGGGGAGCTGTTTTTT CASRLRGQGATGELFF
TRBJ1-4 TRBD1 TRBV7-9 15 few TGTGCCAGCCGGCGGTCGGGACAGCAAACTGAAAAACTGTTTTTT CASRRSGQQTEKLFF
TRBJ2-6 TRBD1 TRBV18 14 . TGTGCCAGCTCACCGACAGGGGCTACCAACGTCCTGACTTTC CASSPTGATNVLTF
TRBJ2-5 . TRBV4-1 16 . TGCGCCAGCAGCCAAGGGCCCAGTAGCAGCCAAGAGACCCAGTACTTC CASSQGPSSSQETQYF
TRBJ1-1 . TRBV6-6 16 . TGTGCCAGCAGTTACATCAACGGTCCTCGAGGGACTGAAGCTTTCTTT CASSYINGPRGTEAFF
TRBJ1-2 . TRBV5-5 13 . TGTGCCAGCAGCCCCATTGATCGCGGAATCTACACCTTC CASSPIDRGIYTF
TRBJ2-7 TRBD1 TRBV5-4 13 . TGTGCCAGCAGCCTTCAGACAGGGCGCGAGCAGTACTTC CASSLQTGREQYF
TRBJ1-2 TRBD1 TRBV5-1 16 . TGCGCCAGCAGCCCGGTAGGGGGCGGTTTTAACTATGGCTACACCTTC CASSPVGGGFNYGYTF
TRBJ2-7 TRBD2 TRBV11-2 14 . TGTGCCAGCAGCTTTCTAGCGGGATCCTACGAGCAGTACTTC CASSFLAGSYEQYF
TRBJ1-3 . TRBV6-1 14 . TGTGCCAGCAGTGAATTTGACAGAAGAAACACCATATATTTT CASSEFDRRNTIYF
TRBJ1-2 . TRBV5-1 13 . TGCGCCAGCAGCTCGTCTAAGGGGGTGGACTACACCTTC CASSSSKGVDYTF
TRBJ2-4 . TRBV30 12 . TGTGCCTGGAGTCCGAAGGGGAACATTCAGTACTTC CAWSPKGNIQYF
TRBJ1-5 . TRBV6-5 13 few TGTGCCAGCAGGGGGGGTAGCAATCAGCCCCAGCATTTT CASRGGSNQPQHF
TRBJ2-2 TRBD1 TRBV29-1 14 . TGCAGCGTCCGACCACAGGGGGCGGCCGGGGAGCTGTTTTTT CSVRPQGAAGELFF